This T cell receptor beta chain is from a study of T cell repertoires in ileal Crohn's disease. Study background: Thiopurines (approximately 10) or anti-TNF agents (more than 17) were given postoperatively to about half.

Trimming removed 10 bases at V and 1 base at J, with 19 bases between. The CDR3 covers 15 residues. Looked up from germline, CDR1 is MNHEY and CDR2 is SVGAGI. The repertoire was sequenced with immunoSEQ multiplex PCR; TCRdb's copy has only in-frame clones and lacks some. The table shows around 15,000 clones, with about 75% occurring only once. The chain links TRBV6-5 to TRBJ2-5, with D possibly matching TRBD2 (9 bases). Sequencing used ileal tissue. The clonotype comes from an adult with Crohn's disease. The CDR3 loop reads CATQGAGGPQETQYF. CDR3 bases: TGTGCCACCCAGGGGGCGGGAGGGCCCCAAGAGACCCAGTACTTC.